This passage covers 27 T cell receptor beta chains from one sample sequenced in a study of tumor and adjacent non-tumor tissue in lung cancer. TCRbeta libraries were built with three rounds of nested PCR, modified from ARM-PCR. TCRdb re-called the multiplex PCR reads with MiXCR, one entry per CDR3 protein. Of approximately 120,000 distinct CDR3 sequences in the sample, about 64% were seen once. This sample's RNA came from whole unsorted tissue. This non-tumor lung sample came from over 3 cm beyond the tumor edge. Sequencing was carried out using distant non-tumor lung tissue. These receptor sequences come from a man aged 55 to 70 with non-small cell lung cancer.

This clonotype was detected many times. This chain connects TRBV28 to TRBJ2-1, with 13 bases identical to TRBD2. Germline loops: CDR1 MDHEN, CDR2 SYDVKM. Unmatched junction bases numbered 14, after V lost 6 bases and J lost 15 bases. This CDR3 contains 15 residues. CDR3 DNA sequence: TGTGCCAGCAGCCTGACTAGCGGGAGGTCGGGATATCCGTTCTTC. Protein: CASSLTSGRSGYPFF.

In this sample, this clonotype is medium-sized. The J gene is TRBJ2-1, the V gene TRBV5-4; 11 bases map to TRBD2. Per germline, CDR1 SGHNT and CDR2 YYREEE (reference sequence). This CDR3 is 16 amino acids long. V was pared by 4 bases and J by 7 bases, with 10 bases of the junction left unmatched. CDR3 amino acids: CASSPGYSSGRNEQFF. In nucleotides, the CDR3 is TGTGCCAGCAGCCCGGGGTACTCTAGCGGGAGGAATGAGCAGTTCTTC.

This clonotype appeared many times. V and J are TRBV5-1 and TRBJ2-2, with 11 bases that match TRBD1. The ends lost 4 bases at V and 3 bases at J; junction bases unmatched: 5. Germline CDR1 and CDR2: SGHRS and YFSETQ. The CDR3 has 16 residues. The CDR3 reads CASSPGQGAYTGELFF. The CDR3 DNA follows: TGCGCCAGCAGCCCTGGACAGGGGGCTTACACCGGGGAGCTGTTTTTT.

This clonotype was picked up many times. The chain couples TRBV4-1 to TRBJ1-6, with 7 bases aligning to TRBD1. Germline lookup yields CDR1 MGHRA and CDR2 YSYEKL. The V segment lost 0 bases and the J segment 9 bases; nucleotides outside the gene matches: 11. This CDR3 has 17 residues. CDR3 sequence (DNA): TGCGCCAGCAGCCAAGATCGCGGCAGGGGGTCGGGTTCACCCCTCCACTTT. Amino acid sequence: CASSQDRGRGSGSPLHF.

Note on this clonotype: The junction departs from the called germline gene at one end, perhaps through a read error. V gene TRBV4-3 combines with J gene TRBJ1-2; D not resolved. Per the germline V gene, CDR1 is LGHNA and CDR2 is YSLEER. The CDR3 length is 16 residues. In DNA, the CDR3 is TGCGCCAGCAGCCAGGGCAATCCCTTCCTAGGTTATGGTTACACCTTC. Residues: CASSQGNPFLGYGYTF.

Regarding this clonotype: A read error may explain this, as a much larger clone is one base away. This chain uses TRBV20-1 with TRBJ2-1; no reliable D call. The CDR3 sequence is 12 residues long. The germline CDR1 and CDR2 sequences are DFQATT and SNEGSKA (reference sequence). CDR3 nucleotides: TGCAGTGTGGGTCAGAAGGTAAATGAGCACTTCTTC. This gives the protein CSVGQKVNEHFF.

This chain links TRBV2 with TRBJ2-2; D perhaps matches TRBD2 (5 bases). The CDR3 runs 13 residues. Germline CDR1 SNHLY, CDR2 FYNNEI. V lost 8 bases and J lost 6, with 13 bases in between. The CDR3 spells CASQTGSAGELFF. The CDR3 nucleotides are TGTGCCAGCCAGACGGGGAGCGCCGGGGAGCTGTTTTTT. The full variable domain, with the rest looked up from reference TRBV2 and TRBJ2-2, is EPEVTQTPSHQVTQMGQEVILRCVPISNHLYFYWYRQILGQKVEFLVSFYNNEISEKSEIFDDQFSVERPDGSNFTLKIRSTKLEDSAMYFCASQTGSAGELFFGEGSRLTVL.

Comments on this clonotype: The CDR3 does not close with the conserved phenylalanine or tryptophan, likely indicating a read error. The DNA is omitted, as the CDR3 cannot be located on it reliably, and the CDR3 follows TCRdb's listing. The CDR3 protein is CASSYSYSLAGIVRAVL. The chain has TRBV6-5 and TRBJ2-7; TRBD2 was called by the table and not checked on the DNA. The CDR3 is made up of 17 amino acids, end residues included. Germline CDR1 is MNHEY and CDR2 is SVGAGI.

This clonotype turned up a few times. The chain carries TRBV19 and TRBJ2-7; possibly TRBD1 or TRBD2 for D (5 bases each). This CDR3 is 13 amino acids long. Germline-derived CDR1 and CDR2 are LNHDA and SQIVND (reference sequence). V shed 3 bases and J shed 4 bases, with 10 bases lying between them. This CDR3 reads CASSIGREYEQYF. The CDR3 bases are TGTGCCAGTAGTATTGGCAGGGAGTACGAGCAGTACTTC.

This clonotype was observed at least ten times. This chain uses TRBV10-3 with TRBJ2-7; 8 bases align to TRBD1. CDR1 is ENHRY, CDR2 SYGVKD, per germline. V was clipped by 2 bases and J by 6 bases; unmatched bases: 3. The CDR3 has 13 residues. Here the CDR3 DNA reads TGTGCCATCAGTGAGGGACAGGGCTTCGAGCAGTACTTC. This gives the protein CAISEGQGFEQYF.

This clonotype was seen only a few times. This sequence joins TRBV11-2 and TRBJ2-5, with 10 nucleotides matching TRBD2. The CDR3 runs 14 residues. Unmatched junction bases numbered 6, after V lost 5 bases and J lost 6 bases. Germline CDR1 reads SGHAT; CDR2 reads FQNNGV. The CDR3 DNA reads TGTGCCAGCAGCCATACACTAGCGGGGCAGACCCAGTACTTC. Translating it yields CASSHTLAGQTQYF.

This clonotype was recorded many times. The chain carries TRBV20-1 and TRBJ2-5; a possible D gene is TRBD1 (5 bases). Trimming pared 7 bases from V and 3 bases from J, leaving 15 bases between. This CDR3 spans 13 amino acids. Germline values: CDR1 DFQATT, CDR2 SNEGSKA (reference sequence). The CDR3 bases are TGCAGTGGCTTTCAGGGCCCAAAAGAGACCCAGTACTTC. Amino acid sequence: CSGFQGPKETQYF.

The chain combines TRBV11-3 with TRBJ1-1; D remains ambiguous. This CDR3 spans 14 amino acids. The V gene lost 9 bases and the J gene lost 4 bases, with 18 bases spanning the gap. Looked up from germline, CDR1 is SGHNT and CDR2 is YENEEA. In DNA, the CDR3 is TGTGCCAGTACCTCTGGCAGCGGCGGCACTGAAGCTTTCTTT. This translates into CASTSGSGGTEAFF.

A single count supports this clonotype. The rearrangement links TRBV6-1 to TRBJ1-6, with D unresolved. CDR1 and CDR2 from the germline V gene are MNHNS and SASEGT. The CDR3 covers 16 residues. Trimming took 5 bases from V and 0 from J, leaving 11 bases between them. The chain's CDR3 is CASSPDGSSYNSPLHF. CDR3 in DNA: TGTGCCAGCAGTCCAGACGGCAGCTCCTATAATTCACCCCTCCACTTT.

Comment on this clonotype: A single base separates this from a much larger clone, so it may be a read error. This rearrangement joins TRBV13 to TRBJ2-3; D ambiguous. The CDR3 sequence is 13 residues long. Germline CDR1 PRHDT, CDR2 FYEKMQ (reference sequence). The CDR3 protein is CASSLTPTDTRYF. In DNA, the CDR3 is TGTGCCAGCAGCTTAACCCCCACAGATACGCGGTATTTT.

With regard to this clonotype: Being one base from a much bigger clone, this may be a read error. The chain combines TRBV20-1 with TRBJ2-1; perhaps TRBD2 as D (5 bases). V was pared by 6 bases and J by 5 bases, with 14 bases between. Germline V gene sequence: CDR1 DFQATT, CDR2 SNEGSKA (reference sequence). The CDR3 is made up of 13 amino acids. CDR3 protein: CSAPTNANNEQFF. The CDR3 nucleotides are TGCAGTGCACCGACTAACGCCAACAATGAGCAGTTCTTC.

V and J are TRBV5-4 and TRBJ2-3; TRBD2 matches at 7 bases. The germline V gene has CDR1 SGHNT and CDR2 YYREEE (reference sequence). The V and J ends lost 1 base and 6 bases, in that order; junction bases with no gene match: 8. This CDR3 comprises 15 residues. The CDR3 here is CASSLHVSGMDTQYF. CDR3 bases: TGTGCCAGCAGCTTGCACGTGAGCGGGATGGATACGCAGTATTTT. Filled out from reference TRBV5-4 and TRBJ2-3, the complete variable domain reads ETGVTQSPTHLIKTRGQQVTLRCSSQSGHNTVSWYQQALGQGPQFIFQYYREEENGRGNFPPRFSGLQFPNYSSELNVNALELDDSALYLCASSLHVSGMDTQYFGPGTRLTVL.

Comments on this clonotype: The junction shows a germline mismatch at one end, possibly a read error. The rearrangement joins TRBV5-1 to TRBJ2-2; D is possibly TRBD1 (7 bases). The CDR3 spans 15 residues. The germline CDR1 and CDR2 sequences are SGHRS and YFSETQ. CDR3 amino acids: CASSLNRDSTGGLFF. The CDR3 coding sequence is TGCGCCAGCAGCCTAAATCGGGACAGTACCGGGGGGCTGTTTTTT.

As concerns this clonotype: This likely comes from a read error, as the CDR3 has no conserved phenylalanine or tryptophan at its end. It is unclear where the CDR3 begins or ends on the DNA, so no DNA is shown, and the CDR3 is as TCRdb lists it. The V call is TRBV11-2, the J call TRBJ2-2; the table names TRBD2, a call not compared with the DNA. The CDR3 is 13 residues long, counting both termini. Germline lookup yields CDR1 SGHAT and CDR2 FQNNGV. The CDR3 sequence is CASSLGTSGDLFL.

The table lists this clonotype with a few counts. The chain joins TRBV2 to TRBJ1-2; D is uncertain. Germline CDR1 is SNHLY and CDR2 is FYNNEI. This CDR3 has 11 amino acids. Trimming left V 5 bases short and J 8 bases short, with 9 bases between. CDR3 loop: CASSQTGGYTF. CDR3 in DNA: TGTGCCAGCAGTCAGACGGGGGGCTACACCTTC.

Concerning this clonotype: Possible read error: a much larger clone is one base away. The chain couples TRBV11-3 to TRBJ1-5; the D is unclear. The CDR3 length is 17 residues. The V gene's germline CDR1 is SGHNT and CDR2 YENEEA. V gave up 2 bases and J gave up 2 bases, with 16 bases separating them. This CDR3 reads CASSLNPGREGNQPQHF. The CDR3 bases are TGTGCCAGCAGCTTAAATCCGGGCCGGGAGGGCAATCAGCCCCAGCATTTT. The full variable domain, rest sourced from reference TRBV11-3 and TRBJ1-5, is EAGVVQSPRYKIIEKKQPVAFWCNPISGHNTLYWYLQNLGQGPELLIRYENEEAVDDSQLPKDRFSAERLKGVDSTLKIQPAELGDSAVYLCASSLNPGREGNQPQHFGDGTRLSIL.

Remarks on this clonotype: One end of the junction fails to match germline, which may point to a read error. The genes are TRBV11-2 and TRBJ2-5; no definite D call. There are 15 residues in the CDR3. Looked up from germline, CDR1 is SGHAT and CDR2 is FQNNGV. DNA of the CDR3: TGTGTCAGCAGCCCGGACGGGTTTGGCTCTGAGACCCAGTACTTC. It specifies CVSSPDGFGSETQYF. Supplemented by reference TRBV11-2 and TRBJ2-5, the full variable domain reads EAGVAQSPRYKIIEKRQSVAFWCNPISGHATLYWYQQILGQGPKLLIQFQNNGVVDDSQLPKDRFSAERLKGVDSTLKIQPAKLEDSAVYLCVSSPDGFGSETQYFGPGTRLLVL.

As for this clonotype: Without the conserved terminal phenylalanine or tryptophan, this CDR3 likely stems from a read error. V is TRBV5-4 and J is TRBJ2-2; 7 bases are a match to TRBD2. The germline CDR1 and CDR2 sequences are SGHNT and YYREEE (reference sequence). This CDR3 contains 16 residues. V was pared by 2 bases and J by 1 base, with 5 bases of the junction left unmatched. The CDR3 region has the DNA TGTGCCAGCAGCTTCCCGGGGAGGGTGAACACCGGGGAGCTGTTTTCT. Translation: CASSFPGRVNTGELFS.

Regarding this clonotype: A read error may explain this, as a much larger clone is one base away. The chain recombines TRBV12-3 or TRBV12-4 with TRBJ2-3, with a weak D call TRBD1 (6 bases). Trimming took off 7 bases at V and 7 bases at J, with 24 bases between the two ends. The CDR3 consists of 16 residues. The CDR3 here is CASTLSWGPRGNTQYF. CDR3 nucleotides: TGTGCCAGCACCTTATCATGGGGGCCGAGGGGAAATACGCAGTATTTT.

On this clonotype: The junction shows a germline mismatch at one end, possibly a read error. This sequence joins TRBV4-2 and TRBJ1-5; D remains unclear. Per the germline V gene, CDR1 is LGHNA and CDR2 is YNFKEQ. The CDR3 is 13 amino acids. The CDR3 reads CANSQDGGQPLHF. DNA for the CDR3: TGTGCCAACAGCCAAGACGGTGGGCAGCCCCTGCATTTT.

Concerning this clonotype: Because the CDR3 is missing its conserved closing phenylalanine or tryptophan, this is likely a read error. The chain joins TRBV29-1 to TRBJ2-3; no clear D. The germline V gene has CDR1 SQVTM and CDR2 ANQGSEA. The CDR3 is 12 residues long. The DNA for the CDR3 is TGCAGAGTTGATTTTTTCGCAGATACGCAGTATCTT. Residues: CRVDFFADTQYL.

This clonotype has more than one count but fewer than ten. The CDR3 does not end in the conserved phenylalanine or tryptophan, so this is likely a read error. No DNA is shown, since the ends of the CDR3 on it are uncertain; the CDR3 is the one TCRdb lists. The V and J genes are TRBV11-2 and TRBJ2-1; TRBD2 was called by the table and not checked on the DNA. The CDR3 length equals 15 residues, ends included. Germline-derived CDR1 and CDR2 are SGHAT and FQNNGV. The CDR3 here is CASSPPGLAAHEQLL.